Below, 24 T cell receptor beta chains from the same sample are listed, as sequenced in a study of blood T cell repertoires in COVID-19. Generated by immunoSEQ multiplex PCR, the TCRdb table keeps only in-frame clones and is missing some. The data show 150,000 to 200,000 clones, with roughly 83% seen just once and 13% to 15% held by the top ten. Sequencing used peripheral blood. These receptors all come from a man between 18 and 35 years old with active or convalescent COVID-19.

This clone turned up a few times. The chain recombines TRBV11-1 with TRBJ1-2; D is possibly TRBD1 (5 bases). This CDR3 has 12 amino acids. Deletions cut 1 base from V and 5 bases from J, with 5 bases between. Germline V gives CDR1 SGHAT, CDR2 FQDESV (reference sequence). The CDR3 DNA is TGTGCCAGCAGCTTAGAGGGGTATGGCTACACCTTC. It is translated as CASSLEGYGYTF.

The DNA of the CDR3 is TGTGCCAGTAGTATCGGGGACAGGGGTGAGACCCAGTACTTC. This gives the protein CASSIGDRGETQYF. V gene TRBV19 combines with J gene TRBJ2-5, with 10 bases that match TRBD1. V dropped 3 bases and J dropped 5; count of bases not matched to a gene: 3. CDR3 length equals 14 residues. Looked up from germline, CDR1 is LNHDA and CDR2 is SQIVND (reference sequence).

V usage is TRBV5-6 and J usage is TRBJ2-7; tentatively, D is TRBD2 (6 bases). CDR1 and CDR2 from the germline V gene are SGHDT and YYEEEE. The CDR3 has 15 residues. Trimming cost V 0 bases and J 4 bases, with 14 bases left between them. This CDR3 is CASSLAPGLSYEQYF. DNA for the CDR3: TGTGCCAGCAGCTTGGCCCCGGGACTTTCTTACGAGCAGTACTTC. Full variable domain (remainder filled in from reference TRBV5-6 and TRBJ2-7): DAGVTQSPTHLIKTRGQQVTLRCSPKSGHDTVSWYQQALGQGPQFIFQYYEEEERQRGNFPDRFSGHQFPNYSSELNVNALLLGDSALYLCASSLAPGLSYEQYFGPGTRLTVT.

The chain uses TRBV5-4 and TRBJ1-2, with 7 nucleotides matching TRBD1. V gave up 0 bases and J gave up 6 bases; unmatched junction bases: 2. Germline V gene data show CDR1 as SGHNT and CDR2 as YYREEE (reference sequence). This CDR3 is built from 13 residues. The CDR3: CASSLGGGNGYTF. In DNA form, the CDR3 reads TGTGCCAGCAGCTTGGGAGGGGGCAATGGCTACACCTTC.

This clone has only one observation. V and J are TRBV7-7 and TRBJ2-5, with D maybe TRBD1 (5 bases). V was trimmed by 5 bases and J by 6 bases, leaving 16 bases between them. This CDR3 is 14 amino acids long. Per germline, CDR1 SSHAT and CDR2 FNYEAQ (reference sequence). CDR3 in DNA: TGTGCCAGCAGCACCGGACATTCGGTGAAGACCCAGTACTTC. Its protein is CASSTGHSVKTQYF.

This chain uses TRBV7-3 with TRBJ1-1; the D is unclear. The CDR3 length is 13 residues. Germline V lookup: CDR1 SGHTA, CDR2 FQGTGA. Trimming left V 6 bases short and J 4 bases short, with 12 bases between. The CDR3 DNA reads TGTGCCAGCAGATCGCAGGTATCCACTGAAGCTTTCTTT. Encoded protein: CASRSQVSTEAFF.

This clone was observed a handful of times. The chain joins TRBV3-1 (or the pseudogene TRBV3-2) to TRBJ1-2, with D perhaps TRBD1 (5 bases). Trimming cost V 1 base and J 4 bases, with 13 bases left between them. CDR1 and CDR2 from the germline V gene are LGHDT and YNNKEL (reference sequence). The CDR3 has 15 amino acids. Written as DNA, the CDR3 is TGTGCCAGCAGCCAAGCCGCGCAGGGCGGCTATGGCTACACCTTC. The encoded protein is CASSQAAQGGYGYTF.

CDR3 sequence: CASSSTPGQINYGYTF. The CDR3 nucleotides are TGCGCCAGCAGTTCCACTCCGGGACAGATAAACTATGGCTACACCTTC. The V call is TRBV5-1, the J call TRBJ1-2; 7 bases match TRBD1. The V gene end was trimmed by 5 bases and the J gene end by 2 bases; junction bases not matched to a gene: 12. The CDR3 covers 16 residues. Germline CDR1 reads SGHRS; CDR2 reads YFSETQ.

The chain couples TRBV6-6 to TRBJ1-6; D is uncertain. Germline assignment: CDR1 MNHNY and CDR2 SVGAGI (reference sequence). This CDR3 spans 15 amino acids. Trimming removed 0 bases from V and 9 bases from J, with 12 bases in between. CDR3 sequence reads: CASSYSFQPSSPLHF. The DNA of the CDR3 is TGTGCCAGCAGTTACTCATTCCAACCCAGTTCACCCCTCCACTTT.

The chain has TRBV3-1 (or the pseudogene TRBV3-2) and TRBJ2-1; D perhaps matches TRBD1 (5 bases). CDR3 length: 15 amino acids. Looked up from germline, CDR1 is LGHDT and CDR2 is YNNKEL (reference sequence). V lost 0 bases and J lost 7, with 13 bases in between. CDR3 amino acids: CASSQDVGVENEQFF. DNA of the CDR3: TGTGCCAGCAGCCAAGATGTAGGGGTCGAGAATGAGCAGTTCTTC.

This chain connects TRBV18 to TRBJ2-7; 7 nucleotides match TRBD2. The trim removed 0 bases at V and 3 bases at J, leaving 2 bases unmatched. Germline CDR1 and CDR2: KGHSH and LQKENI. CDR3 size: 14 residues. The CDR3 here is CASSPPLANYEQYF. The CDR3 DNA sequence: TGTGCCAGCTCACCACCACTAGCGAACTACGAGCAGTACTTC.

The chain couples TRBV3-1 (or the pseudogene TRBV3-2) to TRBJ2-7; the match to TRBD1 covers 9 bases. The length of the CDR3 is 15 residues. CDR1 and CDR2 from the germline V gene are LGHDT and YNNKEL (reference sequence). Trimming cost V 0 bases and J 2 bases; bases outside gene matches: 2. CDR3 in amino acids: CASSQDWTGAYEQYF. In nucleotides, the CDR3 is TGTGCCAGCAGCCAAGATTGGACAGGGGCCTACGAGCAGTACTTC.

The chain recombines TRBV7-2 with TRBJ2-1, with 8 positions matching TRBD2. With 1 base clipped from V and 9 bases from J, the junction kept 8 bases outside the gene matches. Germline assignment: CDR1 SGHTA and CDR2 FQGNSA. This CDR3 comprises 15 residues. CDR3: CASSLGSGTSGEQFF. The CDR3 region has the DNA TGTGCCAGCAGCTTAGGTAGCGGGACCTCGGGTGAGCAGTTCTTC.

The chain links TRBV18 to TRBJ1-6; 9 nucleotides match TRBD1. This CDR3 is 16 amino acids long. J lost 10 bases, V lost 3 bases, and 10 bases had no gene match. Germline V gene data show CDR1 as KGHSH and CDR2 as LQKENI. CDR3 in DNA: TGTGCCAGCTCACCCCGGCCGGACAGGGGAAAATCACCCCTCCACTTT. Protein product: CASSPRPDRGKSPLHF.

This chain connects TRBV18 to TRBJ2-3; possibly TRBD1 for D (5 bases). CDR3 length: 13 residues. V gave up 4 bases and J gave up 5 bases, with 10 bases separating them. Germline V gene lookup returns CDR1 KGHSH and CDR2 LQKENI. The CDR3 bases are TGTGCCAGCTCACGTGATACAGGAGATACGCAGTATTTT. It is translated as CASSRDTGDTQYF.

The chain recombines TRBV3-1 (or the pseudogene TRBV3-2) with TRBJ1-3; D is unresolved. The CDR3 is 14 residues long. Germline V gives CDR1 LGHDT, CDR2 YNNKEL (reference sequence). Trimming removed 4 bases from V and 2 bases from J, with 9 bases in between. This chain's CDR3 is CASSLELPGNTIYF. The CDR3 DNA reads TGTGCCAGCAGCCTGGAGTTACCTGGAAACACCATATATTTT.

The count of this clone is one. The chain uses TRBV7-9 and TRBJ1-3; weak D call: TRBD1 (6 bases). With 5 bases removed from V and 0 bases from J, the gap between germline ends came to 11 bases. The CDR3 has 15 residues. Germline values: CDR1 SEHNR, CDR2 FQNEAQ (reference sequence). The CDR3 reads CASSGDRSSGNTIYF. The CDR3 nucleotides are TGTGCCAGCAGCGGAGACAGGAGCTCTGGAAACACCATATATTTT. The whole variable domain, remainder taken from reference TRBV7-9 and TRBJ1-3, is DTGVSQNPRHKITKRGQNVTFRCDPISEHNRLYWYRQTLGQGPEFLTYFQNEAQLEKSRLLSDRFSAERPKGSFSTLEIQRTEQGDSAMYLCASSGDRSSGNTIYFGEGSWLTVV.

This chain connects TRBV6-9 to TRBJ2-7; TRBD1 agrees at 8 bases. After removal of 9 bases from V and 1 base from J, the junction contained 11 bases not matched to a gene. This CDR3 has 15 residues. Looked up from germline, CDR1 is MNHGY and CDR2 is SVAAGI. The CDR3 loop reads CASNRLGQASYEQYF. In nucleotides, the CDR3 is TGTGCCAGTAACCGTTTGGGACAGGCATCCTACGAGCAGTACTTC.

This rearrangement joins TRBV14 to TRBJ2-7; TRBD2 is a possible D gene (5 bases). Trimming cost V 1 base and J 6 bases, with 10 bases left between them. The CDR3 has 13 amino acids. From germline, CDR1 is SGHDN and CDR2 FVKESK. Here the CDR3 DNA reads TGTGCCAGCAGCCAAGCGCCCCGGGGCGAGCAGTACTTC. As protein: CASSQAPRGEQYF.

V is TRBV11-3 and J is TRBJ2-3, with 7 bases that match TRBD2. CDR3 length equals 15 residues. The ends lost 1 base at V and 2 bases at J; junction bases unmatched: 3. The germline gives CDR1 SGHNT, CDR2 YENEEA. CDR3 protein: CASSLGLAATDTQYF. The DNA for the CDR3 is TGTGCCAGCAGCTTAGGCCTAGCGGCCACAGATACGCAGTATTTT.

V usage is TRBV5-1 and J usage is TRBJ2-5, with 8 bases matching TRBD2. Germline V CDR1 and CDR2: SGHRS, YFSETQ. V lost 2 bases and J lost 4; bases outside the gene matches: 4. The CDR3 sequence is 14 residues long. CDR3 coding DNA: TGCGCCAGCAGCTTAGCGGGAGACGGAGAGACCCAGTACTTC. Protein: CASSLAGDGETQYF.

In regard to this clone: One junction end does not reproduce the germline sequence, and a read error may be involved. This chain uses TRBV29-1 with TRBJ2-1, with 13 bases lining up with TRBD2. Germline values: CDR1 SQVTM, CDR2 ANQGSEA. The CDR3 runs to 15 residues. CDR3 residues: CSVEGTSGVNNEQFF. CDR3 DNA sequence: TGCAGCGTAGAAGGGACTAGCGGGGTTAACAATGAGCAGTTCTTC.

The chain employs TRBV27 and TRBJ1-5, with unresolved D. The V and J ends lost 2 bases and 6 bases respectively, with 11 bases between them. The CDR3 is 14 residues long. Germline CDR1 is MNHEY and CDR2 is SMNVEV (reference sequence). The DNA of the CDR3 is TGTGCCAGCAGTTTAAATGGGCTGGGTCAGCCCCAGCATTTT. The encoded protein is CASSLNGLGQPQHF.

J is TRBJ2-7 and V is TRBV6-5, with 8 bases identical to TRBD2. V shed 0 bases, J shed 3 bases, and the junction held 7 bases outside the gene matches. CDR3 size: 16 residues. Per germline, CDR1 MNHEY and CDR2 SVGAGI. This CDR3 reads CASSYSALAGNYEQYF. CDR3 coding DNA: TGTGCCAGCAGTTACTCAGCCCTAGCGGGTAACTACGAGCAGTACTTC.